These 30 T cell receptor beta chains share one sample of origin, sequenced in a study of tumor-infiltrating lymphocytes in oesophageal squamous cell carcinoma. TCRdb reprocessed the PCR reads via MiXCR and lists one record per CDR3 protein. The data show around 19,000 distinct CDR3 sequences, with about 40% seen just once and around a sixth held by the top ten. Sequenced input: normal esophageal tissue next to the tumor. The source is a female donor with esophageal squamous cell carcinoma.

This chain joins TRBV12-3 or TRBV12-4 and TRBJ2-1, with D possibly being TRBD1 (5 bases). CDR3 size: 13 residues. V lost 3 bases and J lost 5, with 8 bases in between. Here the CDR3 reads CASSFQTDNEQFF. In nucleotides, the CDR3 is TGTGCCAGCAGTTTTCAGACAGACAATGAGCAGTTCTTC.

A few counts support this clonotype. DNA of the CDR3: TGCAGCGTCAACCCTGCGGGAGGGCCCACAGATACGCAGTATTTT. This gives the protein CSVNPAGGPTDTQYF. This chain joins TRBV29-1 and TRBJ2-3; 9 nucleotides agree with TRBD2. Germline CDR1 reads SQVTM; CDR2 reads ANQGSEA. V trimming: 6 bases; J trimming: 2 bases; junction bases outside the gene matches: 9. CDR3 length: 15 residues.

This clonotype was counted only a few times. The chain employs TRBV28 and TRBJ2-1; 14 nucleotides align to TRBD2. The DNA end is a closer match to TRBJ2-7, so the J assignment may be wrong. The CDR3 sequence is 19 residues long. Germline V gene sequence: CDR1 MDHEN, CDR2 SYDVKM. The CDR3 nucleotides are TGTGCCAGCAGTTTTGAGATACCGGGACTAGCGGGAGAGACCTACGAGCAGTACTTC. The encoded protein is CASSFEIPGLAGETYEQYF.

This clonotype was observed a handful of times. The chain carries TRBV7-6 and TRBJ2-5; 9 bases line up with TRBD2. The DNA end is more similar to TRBJ2-7, so the J call may be wrong. The germline CDR1 and CDR2 sequences are SGHVS and FNYEAQ. The CDR3 extends over 15 amino acids. CDR3 loop: CASSPEERGDYEQYF. For the CDR3, the DNA is TGTGCCAGCAGCCCGGAGGAGCGGGGGGACTACGAGCAGTACTTC.

Points on this clonotype: No conserved phenylalanine or tryptophan ends this CDR3, so it is likely a read error. The limits of the CDR3 on the DNA are not certain, so only TCRdb's listed CDR3 is given. This chain links TRBV28 with TRBJ2-1; TRBD1 is taken as the D call from the table, unchecked against the DNA. Per germline, CDR1 MDHEN and CDR2 SYDVKM. Counting both end residues, the CDR3 totals 9 amino acids. The CDR3 region is CASSLPGGL.

This clonotype is medium-sized in the sample. The genes are TRBV6-1 and TRBJ2-1; 8 nucleotides agree with TRBD2. Germline V gene sequence: CDR1 MNHNS, CDR2 SASEGT. J was trimmed by 4 bases and V by 8 bases; bases with no gene match: 10. The CDR3 covers 15 residues. CDR3 region: CASRLTSVSYNEQFF. CDR3 bases: TGTGCCAGCCGCCTGACTAGCGTATCATACAATGAGCAGTTCTTC.

This clonotype was found many times. A read error may be the cause here, since a much bigger clone is one base away. This rearrangement joins TRBV7-9 to TRBJ2-1; 7 bases are a match to TRBD2. The germline CDR1 and CDR2 sequences are SEHNR and FQNEAQ (reference sequence). V lost 3 bases and J lost 10; bases outside the gene matches: 9. The CDR3 length is 14 residues. CDR3 amino acids: CASSLTSRSYEQFF. For the CDR3, the DNA is TGTGCCAGCAGCTTGACTAGCCGATCCTACGAGCAGTTCTTC.

This clonotype was seen a few times. The rearrangement uses TRBV7-9 and TRBJ2-7, with 7 bases matching TRBD2. The J call may be in error: the DNA end matches TRBJ2-1 better. The CDR3 spans 17 residues. Germline lookup yields CDR1 SEHNR and CDR2 FQNEAQ (reference sequence). CDR3 sequence reads: CASSSTQPGLPNNEQFF. Here the CDR3 DNA reads TGTGCCAGCAGCTCAACTCAACCGGGACTACCAAACAATGAGCAGTTCTTC.

The rearrangement joins TRBV7-3 to TRBJ2-5; D is perhaps TRBD1 (6 bases). The CDR3 consists of 16 residues. Trimming took 5 bases from V and 4 from J, leaving 20 bases between them. The germline CDR1 and CDR2 sequences are SGHTA and FQGTGA. The CDR3 sequence: CASSRVGANPRETQYF. The DNA for the CDR3 is TGTGCCAGCAGCCGGGTGGGGGCCAACCCCCGAGAGACCCAGTACTTC.

This clonotype showed up just a few times. This CDR3 reads CASSSQALLAGVADTQYF. The CDR3 DNA reads as TGTGCCAGCAGCTCCCAGGCCTTACTAGCGGGAGTAGCAGATACGCAGTATTTT. The rearrangement links TRBV11-1 to TRBJ2-3; TRBD2 matches at 11 bases. J was trimmed by 4 bases and V by 4 bases; bases with no gene match: 13. The CDR3 consists of 18 residues. Germline V lookup: CDR1 SGHAT, CDR2 FQDESV (reference sequence).

The V gene is TRBV25-1, the J gene TRBJ2-4; no definite D call. The end of the DNA is better explained by TRBJ2-6, so the J call may be wrong. There are 15 residues in the CDR3. CDR1 and CDR2 (germline): MGHDK, SYGVNS. The CDR3 sequence is CASSEYGTGANVLTF. The DNA of the CDR3 is TGTGCCAGCAGTGAATACGGTACTGGGGCCAACGTCCTGACTTTC.

CDR3 sequence reads: CASSEIGGGRYEQYF. DNA of the CDR3: TGTGCCAGCAGTGAAATCGGGGGAGGACGGTACGAGCAGTACTTC. This sequence joins TRBV6-1 and TRBJ2-1, with D maybe TRBD2 (6 bases). The J call may be mistaken, given a closer DNA end match to TRBJ2-7. CDR3 length: 15 residues. CDR1 is MNHNS, CDR2 SASEGT, per germline.

There are many counts of this clonotype. This sequence joins TRBV5-4 and TRBJ1-1; TRBD1 aligns across 7 bases. Germline values: CDR1 SGHNT, CDR2 YYREEE (reference sequence). The CDR3 is 15 amino acids. V lost 4 bases, J lost 3 bases, and 9 bases stayed unmatched. The CDR3: CASSPGRGRDTEAFF. The CDR3, as DNA: TGTGCCAGCAGCCCAGGGAGGGGGCGCGACACTGAAGCTTTCTTT.

This clonotype was counted a single time. The junction differs from germline at one of its ends, possibly a read error. The chain joins TRBV7-3 to TRBJ1-1; TRBD1 agrees at 8 bases. CDR1 is SGHTA, CDR2 FQGTGA, per germline. This CDR3 contains 16 residues. CDR3 residues: CASTPRGQGLQGELYF. The CDR3 coding sequence is TGTGCCAGCACCCCGCGAGGACAGGGTTTACAAGGGGAGCTGTATTTT.

The sample holds a few counts of this clonotype. This chain uses TRBV6-1 with TRBJ2-7; TRBD1 or TRBD2 may be the D gene (6 bases each). Germline lookup yields CDR1 MNHNS and CDR2 SASEGT. V lost 3 bases to trimming and J lost 3 bases, with 15 bases between them. There are 15 residues in the CDR3. The CDR3 nucleotides are TGTGCCAGCAGTGACTTGGGGGGCGCATTCTACGAGCAGTACTTC. Its translation is CASSDLGGAFYEQYF.

This chain uses TRBV7-8 with TRBJ2-5; tentatively, D is TRBD2 (5 bases). CDR1 SGHVS and CDR2 FQNEAQ come from the germline V gene. The CDR3 length is 15 residues. Deletions cut 3 bases from V and 5 bases from J, with 16 bases between. In DNA form, the CDR3 reads TGTGCCAGCAGCTTGTTTGAAGCGGTTCTCGAGACCCAGTACTTC. Translation: CASSLFEAVLETQYF.

This clonotype was counted at least ten times. The rearrangement joins TRBV7-2 to TRBJ2-7; D is ambiguous. The V and J ends lost 5 bases and 4 bases respectively, with 6 bases between them. Germline lookup yields CDR1 SGHTA and CDR2 FQGNSA. The CDR3 is 11 amino acids. The CDR3 coding sequence is TGTGCCAGCAGCCTCACATACGAGCAGTACTTC. Translation: CASSLTYEQYF.

This chain uses TRBV6-6 with TRBJ2-5, with TRBD2 identical over 7 bases. The DNA end is a closer match to TRBJ2-7, so the J assignment may be wrong. This CDR3 spans 17 amino acids. Germline V gene sequence: CDR1 MNHNY, CDR2 SVGAGI (reference sequence). The CDR3 reads CASSYSMSAGVSYEQYF. CDR3 coding DNA: TGTGCCAGCAGTTACTCGATGTCCGCGGGAGTCTCCTACGAGCAGTACTTC.

This chain connects TRBV19 to TRBJ2-4, with TRBD2 as a possible D gene (6 bases). Germline CDR1 is LNHDA and CDR2 is SQIVND (reference sequence). The CDR3 has 14 amino acids. The V end lost 5 bases, the J end lost 15 bases, and 23 bases lay between the germline ends. The CDR3 reads CASSFRDSIKMVYF. In DNA, the CDR3 is TGTGCCAGTAGTTTCCGGGACTCGATCAAGATGGTGTACTTC. The variable domain in full, with the rest retrieved from reference TRBV19 and TRBJ2-4, is DGGITQSPKYLFRKEGQNVTLSCEQNLNHDAMYWYRQDPGQGLRLIYYSQIVNDFQKGDIAEGYSVSREKKESFPLTVTSAQKNPTAFYLCASSFRDSIKMVYFGAGTRLSVL.

This clonotype showed up just a few times. V gene TRBV28 combines with J gene TRBJ1-5; TRBD1 agrees at 11 bases. CDR1 and CDR2 (germline): MDHEN, SYDVKM. The CDR3 runs 16 residues. V lost 4 bases, J lost 7 bases, and 9 bases stayed unmatched. In DNA form, the CDR3 reads TGTGCCAGCAGTTCACCAGGACAGGGGGCGGAACAGCCCCAGCATTTT. This encodes CASSSPGQGAEQPQHF. The full variable domain, rest sourced from reference TRBV28 and TRBJ1-5, is DVKVTQSSRYLVKRTGEKVFLECVQDMDHENMFWYRQDPGLGLRLIYFSYDVKMKEKGDIPEGYSVSREKKERFSLILESASTNQTSMYLCASSSPGQGAEQPQHFGDGTRLSIL.

This clonotype was found a few times. For the CDR3, the DNA is TGTGCCTGGAGCACAGGGCTAGCGGCTGAGCAGTTCTTC. Its protein product is CAWSTGLAAEQFF. The gene calls are TRBV30 and TRBJ2-7, with a weak D call TRBD2 (7 bases). The DNA end lines up better with TRBJ2-1; the J call may be wrong. Per the germline V gene, CDR1 is GTSNPN and CDR2 is SVGIG (reference sequence). The CDR3 has 13 residues.

The chain employs TRBV12-3 or TRBV12-4 and TRBJ2-5; D perhaps matches TRBD2 (6 bases). TRBJ2-1 explains the end of the DNA better; the J call may be wrong. CDR3 size: 14 residues. This chain's CDR3 is CASSLGGNYNEQFF. In DNA, the CDR3 is TGTGCCAGCAGTTTGGGCGGGAACTACAATGAGCAGTTCTTC.

V gene TRBV27 combines with J gene TRBJ2-1; 10 bases line up with TRBD2. This CDR3 has 16 residues. With 5 bases clipped from V and 9 bases from J, the junction kept 13 bases outside the gene matches. Germline V gene sequence: CDR1 MNHEY, CDR2 SMNVEV (reference sequence). Here the CDR3 DNA reads TGTGCCAGCAGTCCCGGCGGGCTAGCGGGAGCTCTTGAGCAGTTCTTC. Its protein product is CASSPGGLAGALEQFF.

This clonotype has a count of ten or more. The chain uses TRBV6-1 and TRBJ1-2, with D perhaps TRBD1 (6 bases). Germline V gene data show CDR1 as MNHNS and CDR2 as SASEGT. V lost 5 bases and J 8 bases, leaving 15 bases between the germline ends. The CDR3 totals 13 residues. The CDR3 DNA sequence: TGTGCCAGCAGTTATGGTCTTACAGGGGGCTACACCTTC. Its translation is CASSYGLTGGYTF.

The rearrangement links TRBV7-2 to TRBJ1-2; D gene uncertain. Trimming pared 6 bases from V and 4 bases from J, leaving 12 bases between. The CDR3 is 13 residues long. Germline V gene sequence: CDR1 SGHTA, CDR2 FQGNSA. The CDR3 nucleotides read TGTGCCAGCAGTCCCGACGGATTCTATGGCTACACCTTC. Residues: CASSPDGFYGYTF.

This clonotype was detected ten times or more. The rearrangement joins TRBV6-2 or TRBV6-3 to TRBJ2-1; 9 bases align to TRBD2. The CDR3 loop spans 15 amino acids. Germline assignment: CDR1 MNHEY and CDR2 SVGEGT. V was clipped by 1 base and J by 8 bases; unmatched bases: 6. The CDR3 DNA sequence: TGTGCCAGCAGTTACTTAGCGGGGGCAGGGGATGAGCAGTTCTTC. This sequence encodes CASSYLAGAGDEQFF.

This clonotype was detected ten times or more. The chain uses TRBV10-3 and TRBJ1-1, with D perhaps TRBD1 (6 bases). Germline CDR1 reads ENHRY; CDR2 reads SYGVKD. With 2 bases removed from V and 4 bases from J, the gap between germline ends came to 20 bases. The CDR3 runs 17 residues. The CDR3 loop is CAISEPGSGGGGTEAFF. The CDR3, as DNA: TGTGCCATCAGTGAGCCGGGGTCGGGGGGCGGCGGCACTGAAGCTTTCTTT.

This chain joins TRBV13 and TRBJ2-5; D may correspond to TRBD1 or TRBD2 (6 bases each). Trimming took off 2 bases at V and 0 bases at J, with 10 bases between the two ends. Germline CDR1 reads PRHDT; CDR2 reads FYEKMQ (reference sequence). The CDR3 length is 15 residues. CDR3 sequence (DNA): TGTGCCAGCAGCTTAAAGGGGGGCAACCAAGAGACCCAGTACTTC. It codes for CASSLKGGNQETQYF.

About this clonotype: A read error may be the cause here, since a much bigger clone is one base away. Likely a read error: the CDR3 ends without its conserved phenylalanine or tryptophan. This rearrangement joins TRBV18 to TRBJ1-2; 11 bases are shared with TRBD1. Trimming at V came to 6 bases and at J to 6 bases, leaving 6 bases not matched to a gene. CDR1 and CDR2 (germline): KGHSH, LQKENI. The length of the CDR3 is 14 residues. CDR3 nucleotides: TGTGCCAGCTCGGAGGACAGGGGGCAGGATGGCTACACCCTC. The encoded protein is CASSEDRGQDGYTL.

This chain uses TRBV7-9 with TRBJ2-5; D unclear. V lost 1 base and J lost 11, with 20 bases in between. The CDR3 covers 15 residues. CDR1 and CDR2 (germline): SEHNR, FQNEAQ (reference sequence). CDR3: CASSLGRGSYNEQYF. CDR3 DNA sequence: TGTGCCAGCAGCTTAGGGCGTGGTTCCTACAATGAGCAGTACTTC.